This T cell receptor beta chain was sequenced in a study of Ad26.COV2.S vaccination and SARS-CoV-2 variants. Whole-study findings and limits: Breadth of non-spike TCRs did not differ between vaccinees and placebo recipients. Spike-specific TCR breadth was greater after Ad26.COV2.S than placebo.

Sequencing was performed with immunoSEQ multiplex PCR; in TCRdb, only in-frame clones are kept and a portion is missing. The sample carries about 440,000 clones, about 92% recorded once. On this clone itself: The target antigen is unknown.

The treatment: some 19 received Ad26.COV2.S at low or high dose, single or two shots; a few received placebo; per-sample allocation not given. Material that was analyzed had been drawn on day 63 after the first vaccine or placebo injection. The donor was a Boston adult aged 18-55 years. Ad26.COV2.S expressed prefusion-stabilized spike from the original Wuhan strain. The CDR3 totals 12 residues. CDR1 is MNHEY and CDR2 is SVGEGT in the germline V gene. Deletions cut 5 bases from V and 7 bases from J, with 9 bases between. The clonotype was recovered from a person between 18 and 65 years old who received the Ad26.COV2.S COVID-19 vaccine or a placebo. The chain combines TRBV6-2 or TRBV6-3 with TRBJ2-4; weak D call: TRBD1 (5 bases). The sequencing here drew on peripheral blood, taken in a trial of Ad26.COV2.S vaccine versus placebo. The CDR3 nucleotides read TGTGCCAGCAGTGCGCAGGGTAACATTCAGTACTTC. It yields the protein CASSAQGNIQYF.